Reported below is one T cell receptor (beta chain). No antigen is known for it. Clones were sequenced by immunoSEQ multiplex PCR, and TCRdb holds only the in-frame ones, with some missing. The sample contains tens of thousands of clones, roughly 84% of which appear only once. CDR3 length equals 16 residues. V was clipped by 2 bases and J by 5 bases, with 18 bases between them. Germline V lookup: CDR1 ENHRY, CDR2 SYGVKD. This sample is part of a study of OX40 agonist ivuxolimab in advanced cancers. As for the study in general: The study treated patients with ivuxolimab, an agonistic anti-OX40 (CD134) antibody. Regarding the study as a whole: There was clonal expansion of CD4+ and CD8+ blood T cells by week 6 at 0.1 to 3.0 mg/kg. Antigen specificity was not determined for the expanded peripheral T cells.

The sample was CD4+ or CD8+ T cells sorted from blood, taken in a trial of the OX40 agonist ivuxolimab. The sequence derives from an adult with an advanced solid tumor such as melanoma, head and neck, liver or kidney cancer. The J gene is TRBJ2-5, the V gene TRBV10-3; perhaps TRBD2 as D (5 bases). CDR3 region: CAISELGSGRGETQYF. DNA for the CDR3: TGTGCCATCAGTGAGCTCGGGTCGGGGAGAGGGGAGACCCAGTACTTC.